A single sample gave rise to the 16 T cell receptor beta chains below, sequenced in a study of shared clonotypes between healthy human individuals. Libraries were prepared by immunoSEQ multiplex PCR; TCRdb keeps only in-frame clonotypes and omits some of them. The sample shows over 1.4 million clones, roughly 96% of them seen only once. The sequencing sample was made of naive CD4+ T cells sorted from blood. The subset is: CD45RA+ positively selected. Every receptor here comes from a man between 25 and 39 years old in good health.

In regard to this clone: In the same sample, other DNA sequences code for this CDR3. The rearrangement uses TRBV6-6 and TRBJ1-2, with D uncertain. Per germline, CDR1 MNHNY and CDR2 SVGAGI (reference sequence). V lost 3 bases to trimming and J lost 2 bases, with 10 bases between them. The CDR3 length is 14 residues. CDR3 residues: CASSYLTGNYGYTF. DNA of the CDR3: TGTGCCAGCAGTTATCTGACGGGAAACTATGGCTACACCTTC.

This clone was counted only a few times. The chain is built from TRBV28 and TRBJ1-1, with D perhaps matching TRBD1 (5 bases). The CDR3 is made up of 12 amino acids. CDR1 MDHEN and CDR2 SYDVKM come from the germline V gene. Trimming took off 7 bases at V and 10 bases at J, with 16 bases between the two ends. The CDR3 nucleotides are TGTGCCAGCACCCCCCAGGGCCGGGCAGCTTTCTTT. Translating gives CASTPQGRAAFF.

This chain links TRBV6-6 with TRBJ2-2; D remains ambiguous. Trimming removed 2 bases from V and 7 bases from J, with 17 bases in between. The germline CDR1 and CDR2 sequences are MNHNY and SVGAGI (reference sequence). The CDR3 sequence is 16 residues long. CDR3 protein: CASSYRLSQKGGELFF. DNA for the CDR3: TGTGCCAGCAGTTACAGGCTCTCCCAGAAGGGCGGGGAGCTGTTTTTT.

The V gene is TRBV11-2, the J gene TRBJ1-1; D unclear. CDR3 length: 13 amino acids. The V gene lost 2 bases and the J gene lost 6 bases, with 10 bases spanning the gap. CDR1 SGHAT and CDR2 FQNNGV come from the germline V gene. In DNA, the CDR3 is TGTGCCAGCAGCTTACGGCCCCTCGCTGAAGCTTTCTTT. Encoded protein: CASSLRPLAEAFF.

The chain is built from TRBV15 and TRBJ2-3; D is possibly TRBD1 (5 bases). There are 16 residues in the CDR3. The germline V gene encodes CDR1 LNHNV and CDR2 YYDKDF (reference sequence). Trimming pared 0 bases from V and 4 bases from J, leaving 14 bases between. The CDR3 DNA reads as TGTGCCACCAGCAGAGATCACCGCAGGGATCCAGATACGCAGTATTTT. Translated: CATSRDHRRDPDTQYF.

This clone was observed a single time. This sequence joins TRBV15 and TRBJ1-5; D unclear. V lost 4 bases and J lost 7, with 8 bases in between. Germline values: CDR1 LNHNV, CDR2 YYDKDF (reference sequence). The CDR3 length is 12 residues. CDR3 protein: CATSKGPQPQHF. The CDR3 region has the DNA TGTGCCACCAGCAAAGGACCCCAGCCCCAGCATTTT.

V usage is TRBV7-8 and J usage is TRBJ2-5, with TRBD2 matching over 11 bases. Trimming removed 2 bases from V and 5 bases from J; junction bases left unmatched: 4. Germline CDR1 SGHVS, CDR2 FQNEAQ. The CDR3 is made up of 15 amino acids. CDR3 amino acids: CASSLRSGRDETQYF. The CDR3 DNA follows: TGTGCCAGCAGCTTACGTAGCGGGAGGGATGAGACCCAGTACTTC. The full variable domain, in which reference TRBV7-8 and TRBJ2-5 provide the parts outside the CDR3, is GAGVSQSPRYKVAKRGQDVALRCDPISGHVSLFWYQQALGQGPEFLTYFQNEAQLDKSGLPSDRFFAERPEGSVSTLKIQRTQQEDSAVYLCASSLRSGRDETQYFGPGTRLLVL.

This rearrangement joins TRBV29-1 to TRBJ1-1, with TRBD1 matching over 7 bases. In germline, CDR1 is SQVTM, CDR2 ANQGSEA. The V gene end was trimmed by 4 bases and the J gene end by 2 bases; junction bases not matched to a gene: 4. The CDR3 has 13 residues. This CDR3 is CSVVGTVNTEAFF. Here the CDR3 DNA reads TGCAGCGTTGTGGGGACAGTTAACACTGAAGCTTTCTTT.

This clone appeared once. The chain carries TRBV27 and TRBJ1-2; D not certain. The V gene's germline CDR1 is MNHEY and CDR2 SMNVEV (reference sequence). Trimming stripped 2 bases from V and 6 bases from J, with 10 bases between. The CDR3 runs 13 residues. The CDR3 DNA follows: TGTGCCAGCAGTTTAAGGCGGATAGATGGCTACACCTTC. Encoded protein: CASSLRRIDGYTF.

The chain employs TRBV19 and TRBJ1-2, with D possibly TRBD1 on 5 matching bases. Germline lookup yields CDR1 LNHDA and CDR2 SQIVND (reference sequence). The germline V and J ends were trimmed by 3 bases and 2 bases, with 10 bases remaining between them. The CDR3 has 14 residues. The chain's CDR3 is CASSIFPGNYGYTF. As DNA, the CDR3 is TGTGCCAGTAGTATCTTCCCAGGGAACTATGGCTACACCTTC.

The CDR3 spells CASSVASGNTYEQYF. The DNA of the CDR3 is TGTGCCAGCAGCGTAGCGTCCGGGAACACCTACGAGCAGTACTTC. J is TRBJ2-7 and V is TRBV9; possible D gene TRBD2, 5 bases. Trimming removed 0 bases at V and 2 bases at J, with 12 bases between. Germline V CDR1 and CDR2: SGDLS, YYNGEE. CDR3 length: 15 amino acids.

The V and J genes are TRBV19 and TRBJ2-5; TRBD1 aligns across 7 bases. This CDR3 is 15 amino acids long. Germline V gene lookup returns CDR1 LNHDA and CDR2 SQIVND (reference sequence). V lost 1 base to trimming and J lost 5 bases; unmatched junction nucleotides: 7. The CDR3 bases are TGTGCCAGTAGTATAGCCCAGGGGGTAGGGGAGACCCAGTACTTC. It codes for CASSIAQGVGETQYF.

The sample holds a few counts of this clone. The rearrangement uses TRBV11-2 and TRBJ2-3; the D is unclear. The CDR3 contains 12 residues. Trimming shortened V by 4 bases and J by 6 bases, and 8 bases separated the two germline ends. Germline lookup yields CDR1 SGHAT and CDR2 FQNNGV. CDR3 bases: TGTGCCAGCAGCTCCTTTGGGGATACGCAGTATTTT. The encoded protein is CASSSFGDTQYF.

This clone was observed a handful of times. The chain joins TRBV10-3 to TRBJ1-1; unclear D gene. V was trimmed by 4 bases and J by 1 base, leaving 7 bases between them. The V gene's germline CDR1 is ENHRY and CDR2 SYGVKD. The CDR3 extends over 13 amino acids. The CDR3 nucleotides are TGTGCCATCAGTGGGACGGGGAACACTGAAGCTTTCTTT. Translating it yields CAISGTGNTEAFF.

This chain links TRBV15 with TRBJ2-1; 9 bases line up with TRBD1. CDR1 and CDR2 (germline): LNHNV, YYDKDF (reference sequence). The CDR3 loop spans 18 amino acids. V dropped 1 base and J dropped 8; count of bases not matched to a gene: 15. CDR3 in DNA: TGTGCCACCAGCAGAGTGATCTTTAGACAGGGGGGCCACGATGAGCAGTTCTTC. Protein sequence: CATSRVIFRQGGHDEQFF.

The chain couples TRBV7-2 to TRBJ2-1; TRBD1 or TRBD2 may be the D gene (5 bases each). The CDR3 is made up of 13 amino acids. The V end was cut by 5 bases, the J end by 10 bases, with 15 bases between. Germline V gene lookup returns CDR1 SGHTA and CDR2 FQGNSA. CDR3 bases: TGTGCCAGCAGCATTCACCCGGGACCCGAGCAGTTCTTC. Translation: CASSIHPGPEQFF.